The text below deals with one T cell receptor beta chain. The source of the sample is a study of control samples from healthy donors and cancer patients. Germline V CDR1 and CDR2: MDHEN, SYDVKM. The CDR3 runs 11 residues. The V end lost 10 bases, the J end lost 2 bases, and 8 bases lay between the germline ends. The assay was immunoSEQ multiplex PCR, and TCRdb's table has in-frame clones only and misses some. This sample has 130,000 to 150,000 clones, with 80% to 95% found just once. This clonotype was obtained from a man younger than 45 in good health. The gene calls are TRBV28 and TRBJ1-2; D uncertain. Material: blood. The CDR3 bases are TGTGCCACCGCTACGAACTATGGCTACACCTTC. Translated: CATATNYGYTF.